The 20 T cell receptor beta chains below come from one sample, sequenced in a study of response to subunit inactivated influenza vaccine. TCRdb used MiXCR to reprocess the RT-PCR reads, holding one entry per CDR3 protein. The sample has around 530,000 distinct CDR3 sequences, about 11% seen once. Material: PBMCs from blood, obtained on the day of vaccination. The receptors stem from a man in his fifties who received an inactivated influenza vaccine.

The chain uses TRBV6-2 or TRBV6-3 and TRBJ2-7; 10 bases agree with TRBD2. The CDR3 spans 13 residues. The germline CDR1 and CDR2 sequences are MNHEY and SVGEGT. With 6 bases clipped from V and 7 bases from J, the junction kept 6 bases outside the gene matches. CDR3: CASREPGLAEQYF. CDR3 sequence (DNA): TGTGCCAGCAGGGAACCGGGACTAGCGGAGCAGTACTTC.

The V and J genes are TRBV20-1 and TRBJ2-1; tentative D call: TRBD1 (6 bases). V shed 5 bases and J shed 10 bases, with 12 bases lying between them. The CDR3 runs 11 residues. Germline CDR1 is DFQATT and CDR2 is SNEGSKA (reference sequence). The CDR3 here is CSAPFGTEQFF. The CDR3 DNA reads TGCAGTGCTCCTTTCGGGACAGAGCAGTTCTTC.

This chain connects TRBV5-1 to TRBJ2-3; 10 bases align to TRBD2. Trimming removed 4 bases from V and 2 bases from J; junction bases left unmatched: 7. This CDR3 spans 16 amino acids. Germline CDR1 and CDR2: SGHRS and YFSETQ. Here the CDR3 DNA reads TGCGCCAGCAGCGCCACACTAGCGGGAAACACAGATACGCAGTATTTT. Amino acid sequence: CASSATLAGNTDTQYF.

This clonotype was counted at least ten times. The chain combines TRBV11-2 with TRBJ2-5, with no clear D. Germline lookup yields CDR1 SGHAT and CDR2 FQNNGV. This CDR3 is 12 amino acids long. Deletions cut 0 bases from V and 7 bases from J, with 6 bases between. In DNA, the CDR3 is TGTGCCAGCAGCTTAGATCCGGGGACCCAGTACTTC. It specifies CASSLDPGTQYF. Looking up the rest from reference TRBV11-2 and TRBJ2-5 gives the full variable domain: EAGVAQSPRYKIIEKRQSVAFWCNPISGHATLYWYQQILGQGPKLLIQFQNNGVVDDSQLPKDRFSAERLKGVDSTLKIQPAKLEDSAVYLCASSLDPGTQYFGPGTRLLVL.

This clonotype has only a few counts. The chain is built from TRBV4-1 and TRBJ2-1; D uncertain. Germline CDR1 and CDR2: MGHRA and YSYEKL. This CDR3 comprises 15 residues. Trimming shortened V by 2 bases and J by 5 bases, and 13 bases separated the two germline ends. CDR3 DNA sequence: TGCGCCAGCAGCCAATACACCGACGCCAACAATGAGCAGTTCTTC. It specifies CASSQYTDANNEQFF.

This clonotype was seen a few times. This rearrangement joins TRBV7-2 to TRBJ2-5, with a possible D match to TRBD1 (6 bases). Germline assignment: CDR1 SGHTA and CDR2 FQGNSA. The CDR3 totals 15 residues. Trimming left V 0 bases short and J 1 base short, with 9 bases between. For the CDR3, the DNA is TGTGCCAGCAGCTTAGCAGGGGGTATCCAAGAGACCCAGTACTTC. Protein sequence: CASSLAGGIQETQYF.

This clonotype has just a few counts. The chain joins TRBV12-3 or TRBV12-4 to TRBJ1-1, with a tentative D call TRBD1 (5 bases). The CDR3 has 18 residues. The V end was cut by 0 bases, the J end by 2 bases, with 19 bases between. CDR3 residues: CASSLAVVQGWGNTEAFF. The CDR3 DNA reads TGTGCCAGCAGTTTAGCAGTGGTGCAGGGCTGGGGAAACACTGAAGCTTTCTTT.

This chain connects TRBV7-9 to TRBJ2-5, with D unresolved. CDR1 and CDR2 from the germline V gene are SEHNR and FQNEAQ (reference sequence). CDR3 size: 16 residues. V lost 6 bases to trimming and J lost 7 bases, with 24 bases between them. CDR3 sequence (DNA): TGTGCCAGCAGTCTCTTTCCACCCAGCATTCCGGGGACCCAGTACTTC. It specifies CASSLFPPSIPGTQYF.

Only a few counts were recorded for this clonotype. As DNA, the CDR3 is TGTGCCAGCAGTTTATCTCTTACAGGATCCTACGAGCAGTACTTC. Encoded protein: CASSLSLTGSYEQYF. The gene calls are TRBV28 and TRBJ2-7; a possible D gene is TRBD1 (5 bases). CDR3 length: 15 amino acids. With 1 base removed from V and 1 base from J, the gap between germline ends came to 11 bases. CDR1 and CDR2 (germline): MDHEN, SYDVKM.

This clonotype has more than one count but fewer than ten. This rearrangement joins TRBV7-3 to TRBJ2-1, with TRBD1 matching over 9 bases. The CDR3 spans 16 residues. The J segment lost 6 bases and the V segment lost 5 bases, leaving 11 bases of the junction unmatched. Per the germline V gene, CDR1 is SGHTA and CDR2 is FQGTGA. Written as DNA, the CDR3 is TGTGCCAGCAGCAACAACCTCGGACAGGGGATCAATGAGCAGTTCTTC. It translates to CASSNNLGQGINEQFF.

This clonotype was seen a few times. The CDR3 protein is CSPFTSPTDTQYF. The CDR3 DNA is TGCAGTCCCTTTACCAGTCCCACAGATACGCAGTATTTT. V is TRBV20-1 and J is TRBJ2-3, with D unclear. The V end lost 8 bases, the J end lost 2 bases, and 14 bases lay between the germline ends. The germline V gene has CDR1 DFQATT and CDR2 SNEGSKA (reference sequence). The CDR3 runs to 13 residues.

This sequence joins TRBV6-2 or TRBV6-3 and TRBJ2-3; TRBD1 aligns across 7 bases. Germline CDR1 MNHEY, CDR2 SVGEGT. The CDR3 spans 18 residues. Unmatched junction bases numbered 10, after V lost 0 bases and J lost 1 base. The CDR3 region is CASSYSIQGVRGTDTQYF. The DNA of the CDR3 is TGTGCCAGCAGTTACTCGATTCAGGGGGTCCGAGGCACAGATACGCAGTATTTT.

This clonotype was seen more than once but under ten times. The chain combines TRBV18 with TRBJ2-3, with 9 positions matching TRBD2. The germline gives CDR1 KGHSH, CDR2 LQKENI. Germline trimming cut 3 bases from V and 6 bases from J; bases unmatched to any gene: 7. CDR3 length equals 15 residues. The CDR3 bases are TGTGCCAGCTCACCTGTAGCGGGAGCCGGGGATACGCAGTATTTT. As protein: CASSPVAGAGDTQYF. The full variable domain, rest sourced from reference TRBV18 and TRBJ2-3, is NAGVMQNPRHLVRRRGQEARLRCSPMKGHSHVYWYRQLPEEGLKFMVYLQKENIIDESGMPKERFSAEFPKEGPSILRIQQVVRGDSAAYFCASSPVAGAGDTQYFGPGTRLTVL.

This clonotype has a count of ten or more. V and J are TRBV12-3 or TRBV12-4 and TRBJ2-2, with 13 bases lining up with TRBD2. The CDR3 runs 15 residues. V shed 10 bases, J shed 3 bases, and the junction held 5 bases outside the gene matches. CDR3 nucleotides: TGTGCCACCGAGGGACTAGCGGGGTACACCGGGGAGCTGTTTTTT. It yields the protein CATEGLAGYTGELFF.

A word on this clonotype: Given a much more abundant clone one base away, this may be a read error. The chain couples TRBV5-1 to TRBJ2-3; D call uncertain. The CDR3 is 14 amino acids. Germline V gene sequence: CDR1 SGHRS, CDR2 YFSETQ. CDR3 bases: TGCCCCAGCAGCCGATTCGAGTCACTAGATACGCAGTATTTT. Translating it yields CPSSRFESLDTQYF.

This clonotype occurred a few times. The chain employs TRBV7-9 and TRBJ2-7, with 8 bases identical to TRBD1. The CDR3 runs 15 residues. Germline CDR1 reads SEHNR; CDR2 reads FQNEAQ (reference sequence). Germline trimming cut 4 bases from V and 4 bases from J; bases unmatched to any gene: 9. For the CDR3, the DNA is TGTGCCAGCAGCTCCCCCCAGGGGGCAGGATACGAGCAGTACTTC. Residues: CASSSPQGAGYEQYF.

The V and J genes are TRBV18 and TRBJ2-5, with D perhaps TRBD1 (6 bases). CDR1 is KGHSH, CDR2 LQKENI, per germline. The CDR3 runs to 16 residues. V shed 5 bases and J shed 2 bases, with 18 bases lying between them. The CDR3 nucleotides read TGTGCCAGCTCAACCGAAAAAGGGGGACGGCAAGAGACCCAGTACTTC. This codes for CASSTEKGGRQETQYF.

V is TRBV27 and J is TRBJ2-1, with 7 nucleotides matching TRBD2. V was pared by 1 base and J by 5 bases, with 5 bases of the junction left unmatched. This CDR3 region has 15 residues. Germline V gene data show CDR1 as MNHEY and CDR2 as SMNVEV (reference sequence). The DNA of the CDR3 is TGTGCCAGCAGTTTATACCTAGCGGATGACAATGAGCAGTTCTTC. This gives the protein CASSLYLADDNEQFF.

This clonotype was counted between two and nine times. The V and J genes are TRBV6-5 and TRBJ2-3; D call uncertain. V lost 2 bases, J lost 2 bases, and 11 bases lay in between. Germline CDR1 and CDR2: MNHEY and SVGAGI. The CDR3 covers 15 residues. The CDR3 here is CASSYRGSHTDTQYF. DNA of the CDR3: TGTGCCAGCAGTTACCGTGGCAGCCACACAGATACGCAGTATTTT.

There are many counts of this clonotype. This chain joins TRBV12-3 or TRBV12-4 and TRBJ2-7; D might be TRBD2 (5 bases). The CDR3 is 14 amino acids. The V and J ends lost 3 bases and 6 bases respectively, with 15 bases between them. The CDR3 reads CASSFLAPPSEQYF. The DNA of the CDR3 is TGTGCCAGCAGTTTTCTAGCCCCTCCCAGCGAGCAGTACTTC.